What follows are 23 T cell receptor beta chains derived from one specimen sequenced in a study of cytomegalovirus exposure and HLA in healthy donors. The PCR used 60 Vbeta and 13 Jbeta primers. This table comes from immunoSEQ multiplex PCR, and its TCRdb copy is limited to in-frame clones, with some not included. Of 150,000 to 160,000 clones listed, 65% to 90% are singletons. The sequenced sample was PBMCs. These receptors all stem from a woman aged 45-60 years in good health and CMV-seropositive.

The V and J genes are TRBV6-5 and TRBJ1-1; 11 bases match TRBD1. Germline CDR1 reads MNHEY; CDR2 reads SVGAGI. The V gene end was trimmed by 1 base and the J gene end by 6 bases; junction bases not matched to a gene: 7. The CDR3 has 16 residues. The CDR3 DNA sequence: TGTGCCAGCAGTTACTTTTTCGGACAGGGGGCAGCTGAAGCTTTCTTT. Protein: CASSYFFGQGAAEAFF.

This rearrangement joins TRBV29-1 to TRBJ1-6; the match to TRBD1 covers 7 bases. The germline V gene encodes CDR1 SQVTM and CDR2 ANQGSEA. The CDR3 has 13 residues. Germline trimming cut 6 bases from V and 7 bases from J; bases unmatched to any gene: 6. The CDR3 sequence: CSVRGPGNSPLHF. The CDR3 nucleotides are TGCAGCGTGAGGGGGCCGGGGAATTCACCCCTCCACTTT.

The chain recombines TRBV10-3 with TRBJ1-2; D not certain. Trimming shortened V by 0 bases and J by 0 bases, and 5 bases separated the two germline ends. This CDR3 is built from 14 residues. Germline V gene data show CDR1 as ENHRY and CDR2 as SYGVKD. CDR3 sequence reads: CAISESAANYGYTF. The CDR3, as DNA: TGTGCCATCAGTGAGTCGGCGGCTAACTATGGCTACACCTTC.

J is TRBJ2-7 and V is TRBV15, with D maybe TRBD1 (6 bases). From germline, CDR1 is LNHNV and CDR2 YYDKDF (reference sequence). The ends were cut back, 3 bases at V and 0 bases at J, with 12 bases in the middle. The CDR3 has 15 amino acids. CDR3 nucleotide sequence: TGTGCCACCAGCAGGAGTTTGACAGGCTCCTACGAGCAGTACTTC. Protein: CATSRSLTGSYEQYF.

V usage is TRBV6-4 and J usage is TRBJ2-3; 12 bases map to TRBD1. Germline V gene sequence: CDR1 MRHNA, CDR2 SNTAGT. This CDR3 is built from 17 residues. Trimming at V came to 0 bases and at J to 3 bases, leaving 4 bases not matched to a gene. CDR3 region: CASSDSRGQGATDTQYF. The CDR3 coding sequence is TGTGCCAGCAGTGACTCGAGGGGACAGGGGGCAACAGATACGCAGTATTTT.

This chain connects TRBV18 to TRBJ1-3; D perhaps matches TRBD1 (6 bases). V was pared by 6 bases and J by 3 bases, with 9 bases between. The germline CDR1 and CDR2 sequences are KGHSH and LQKENI. The CDR3 runs to 13 residues. CDR3 region: CASSDSIGNTIYF. CDR3 nucleotide sequence: TGTGCCAGCTCGGACAGCATTGGAAACACCATATATTTT.

This chain uses TRBV2 with TRBJ2-3; 11 bases match TRBD2. This CDR3 contains 16 residues. Germline CDR1 and CDR2: SNHLY and FYNNEI. V was pared by 7 bases and J by 0 bases, with 6 bases of the junction left unmatched. The CDR3 DNA is TGTGCCAGCACCCTCACTAGCGGGGGTAGCACAGATACGCAGTATTTT. It is translated as CASTLTSGGSTDTQYF.

This clone has just a few counts. The chain recombines TRBV19 with TRBJ1-1; perhaps TRBD1 as D (6 bases). The CDR3 totals 16 residues. Germline V gene sequence: CDR1 LNHDA, CDR2 SQIVND (reference sequence). V lost 4 bases and J lost 0, with 15 bases in between. CDR3 coding DNA: TGTGCCAGTAGTAGCAGGGGCGGATTTCTGAACACTGAAGCTTTCTTT. It yields the protein CASSSRGGFLNTEAFF.

The chain recombines TRBV15 with TRBJ2-3; 9 bases fit TRBD1. The CDR3 has 15 residues. After removal of 5 bases from V and 3 bases from J, the junction contained 6 bases not matched to a gene. Germline V gene lookup returns CDR1 LNHNV and CDR2 YYDKDF (reference sequence). CDR3 nucleotide sequence: TGTGCCACCAGCCTAAGGGACAGGGAAACAGATACGCAGTATTTT. Residues: CATSLRDRETDTQYF.

The genes are TRBV19 and TRBJ1-5; D possibly corresponds to TRBD1 (5 bases). V shed 5 bases and J shed 5 bases, with 13 bases lying between them. The CDR3 loop spans 14 amino acids. The germline gives CDR1 LNHDA, CDR2 SQIVND (reference sequence). The chain's CDR3 is CASSPRTPDQPQHF. The CDR3 DNA is TGTGCCAGTAGTCCAAGGACACCAGATCAGCCCCAGCATTTT.

This chain links TRBV7-3 with TRBJ2-2; 9 nucleotides agree with TRBD1. V was pared by 5 bases and J by 6 bases, with 7 bases of the junction left unmatched. Germline V CDR1 and CDR2: SGHTA, FQGTGA. This CDR3 is 15 amino acids long. CDR3 protein: CASSAKTGGAGELFF. The CDR3, as DNA: TGTGCCAGCAGCGCCAAGACAGGGGGGGCCGGGGAGCTGTTTTTT.

The V and J genes are TRBV4-2 and TRBJ2-7; D unresolved. This CDR3 comprises 15 residues. Germline values: CDR1 LGHNA, CDR2 YNFKEQ. V lost 1 base, J lost 7 bases, and 17 bases lay in between. The CDR3 bases are TGTGCCAGCAGCCAAGCAACCTTAGTAGACAAAGAGCAGTACTTC. This sequence encodes CASSQATLVDKEQYF.

This clone was seen a handful of times. The V and J genes are TRBV6-1 and TRBJ1-2, with D tentatively TRBD1 (5 bases). The CDR3 runs 13 residues. The germline V and J ends were trimmed by 8 bases and 4 bases, with 14 bases remaining between them. CDR1 and CDR2 from the germline V gene are MNHNS and SASEGT. CDR3 protein: CASGGGRTYGYTF. The CDR3 DNA reads as TGTGCCAGCGGGGGAGGGAGGACCTATGGCTACACCTTC.

J is TRBJ2-2 and V is TRBV4-3, with 10 bases that match TRBD1. Germline CDR1 and CDR2: LGHNA and YSLEER. With 4 bases clipped from V and 2 bases from J, the junction kept 7 bases outside the gene matches. The CDR3 consists of 17 residues. As DNA, the CDR3 is TGCGCCAGCAGCCTCTCCGGGACAGGGGCAAACACCGGGGAGCTGTTTTTT. Translation gives CASSLSGTGANTGELFF.

A remark on this clone: Other DNA sequences in the sample encode the same CDR3. The chain is built from TRBV19 and TRBJ1-3; D unclear. CDR3 length: 14 amino acids. Germline-derived CDR1 and CDR2 are LNHDA and SQIVND (reference sequence). The V and J ends lost 6 bases and 0 bases respectively, with 9 bases between them. The CDR3 sequence: CASRSSHSGNTIYF. Written as DNA, the CDR3 is TGTGCCAGTAGAAGCTCCCACTCTGGAAACACCATATATTTT.

The rearrangement uses TRBV15 and TRBJ1-5, with D possibly TRBD1 on 5 matching bases. From germline, CDR1 is LNHNV and CDR2 YYDKDF (reference sequence). The CDR3 has 15 residues. Trimming stripped 0 bases from V and 7 bases from J, with 13 bases between. The CDR3 is CATSRDLGGEQPQHF. CDR3 nucleotides: TGTGCCACCAGCAGAGATCTTGGGGGGGAACAGCCCCAGCATTTT.

The V call is TRBV30, the J call TRBJ2-7; D is undetermined. The CDR3 has 12 residues. Trimming cost V 2 bases and J 1 base, with 6 bases left between them. The germline V gene has CDR1 GTSNPN and CDR2 SVGIG (reference sequence). The CDR3 DNA follows: TGTGCCTGGAGTCTGGAGTCCTACGAGCAGTACTTC. The encoded protein is CAWSLESYEQYF.

This sequence joins TRBV6-1 and TRBJ2-2; D is undetermined. This CDR3 contains 12 residues. Deletions cut 5 bases from V and 5 bases from J, with 6 bases between. Germline V gene sequence: CDR1 MNHNS, CDR2 SASEGT. The CDR3 DNA follows: TGTGCCAGCAGTAAAACAACCGGGGAGCTGTTTTTT. This sequence encodes CASSKTTGELFF.

The chain links TRBV5-5 to TRBJ2-2; D perhaps matches TRBD1 (5 bases). V lost 2 bases to trimming and J lost 3 bases, with 14 bases between them. CDR1 is SGHKS, CDR2 YYEKEE, per germline (reference sequence). The CDR3 is made up of 16 amino acids. The chain's CDR3 is CASSFGPIRDTGELFF. The CDR3 DNA follows: TGTGCCAGCAGCTTTGGCCCTATCAGGGACACCGGGGAGCTGTTTTTT.

Regarding this clone: This specimen includes other DNA sequences encoding the same CDR3. The CDR3 sequence: CASSRQGSYEQYF. The CDR3 DNA reads as TGTGCCAGCAGCCGACAGGGCAGCTACGAGCAGTACTTC. The chain links TRBV6-5 to TRBJ2-7, with 7 bases identical to TRBD1. Trimming took 6 bases from V and 3 from J; bases not matched to a gene: 5. The CDR3 totals 13 residues. Germline CDR1 and CDR2: MNHEY and SVGAGI.

This chain links TRBV5-1 with TRBJ1-1; TRBD1 might be the D (6 bases). Looked up from germline, CDR1 is SGHRS and CDR2 is YFSETQ. The CDR3 consists of 14 residues. V lost 3 bases and J 4 bases, leaving 13 bases between the germline ends. The CDR3 sequence is CASSSGSGVTEAFF. The CDR3 coding sequence is TGCGCCAGCAGCTCTGGCTCAGGGGTCACTGAAGCTTTCTTT.

Here the CDR3 DNA reads TGTGCCAGCAGCTTGGGCGCCGGGGAGCCCCAGCATTTT. Translated, it gives CASSLGAGEPQHF. The V gene is TRBV5-6, the J gene TRBJ1-5; D gene uncertain. Trimming removed 0 bases at V and 8 bases at J, with 9 bases between. This CDR3 comprises 13 residues. Germline assignment: CDR1 SGHDT and CDR2 YYEEEE. Looking up the rest from reference TRBV5-6 and TRBJ1-5 gives the full variable domain: DAGVTQSPTHLIKTRGQQVTLRCSPKSGHDTVSWYQQALGQGPQFIFQYYEEEERQRGNFPDRFSGHQFPNYSSELNVNALLLGDSALYLCASSLGAGEPQHFGDGTRLSIL.

The genes are TRBV5-6 and TRBJ2-4, with D maybe TRBD1 (5 bases). The CDR3 has 17 residues. Germline values: CDR1 SGHDT, CDR2 YYEEEE. V lost 0 bases to trimming and J lost 2 bases, with 15 bases between them. The CDR3 here is CASSLGAGRMTKNIQYF. The CDR3 DNA sequence: TGTGCCAGCAGCTTGGGAGCAGGGCGGATGACCAAAAACATTCAGTACTTC. Together with reference TRBV5-6 and TRBJ2-4, the CDR3 gives the full variable domain: DAGVTQSPTHLIKTRGQQVTLRCSPKSGHDTVSWYQQALGQGPQFIFQYYEEEERQRGNFPDRFSGHQFPNYSSELNVNALLLGDSALYLCASSLGAGRMTKNIQYFGAGTRLSVL.